The 10 T cell receptor beta chains below come from one sample, sequenced in a study of cytomegalovirus exposure and HLA in healthy donors. The PCR had 60 Vbeta and 13 Jbeta primers. The protocol was immunoSEQ multiplex PCR, while the TCRdb copy is restricted to in-frame clones and leaves out a portion. Of 160,000 or so clones in the sample, 75% to 80% are singletons; the top ten hold approximately 3%. Material for sequencing was PBMCs. The source of these receptors is a woman aged 40 to 50 in good health and CMV-seronegative.

V usage is TRBV2 and J usage is TRBJ2-3; 9 nucleotides agree with TRBD2. Trimming at V came to 6 bases and at J to 0 bases, leaving 4 bases not matched to a gene. The CDR3 runs to 15 residues. Germline-derived CDR1 and CDR2 are SNHLY and FYNNEI. The CDR3 is CASRRGGVSTDTQYF. The CDR3 DNA reads TGTGCCAGCAGGCGCGGGGGGGTAAGCACAGATACGCAGTATTTT.

Here the CDR3 DNA reads TGCGCCAGCAGCAGCGGGACAGGGGGCTTGTCCTACGAGCAGTACTTC. This gives the protein CASSSGTGGLSYEQYF. The chain carries TRBV5-1 and TRBJ2-7; 12 bases are a match to TRBD1. V trimming: 4 bases; J trimming: 1 base; junction bases outside the gene matches: 6. The CDR3 is made up of 16 amino acids. The germline gives CDR1 SGHRS, CDR2 YFSETQ.

In nucleotides, the CDR3 is TGTGCCACCAGCAGAGAAAACAGCCCTTTTACCCCATTCTACAATGAGCAGTTCTTC. This gives the protein CATSRENSPFTPFYNEQFF. The rearrangement links TRBV15 to TRBJ2-1; no reliable D call. Germline lookup yields CDR1 LNHNV and CDR2 YYDKDF (reference sequence). The CDR3 has 19 residues. The V end lost 0 bases, the J end lost 3 bases, and 21 bases lay between the germline ends.

The V gene is TRBV28, the J gene TRBJ2-1; D is unclear. CDR3 length: 15 residues. Trimming pared 2 bases from V and 0 bases from J, leaving 8 bases between. Per germline, CDR1 MDHEN and CDR2 SYDVKM. The CDR3 reads CASSLVPSSYNEQFF. CDR3 in DNA: TGTGCCAGCAGTTTAGTGCCCAGCTCCTACAATGAGCAGTTCTTC.

This sequence joins TRBV4-1 and TRBJ1-1; 11 bases align to TRBD1. Germline values: CDR1 MGHRA, CDR2 YSYEKL. V shed 4 bases and J 4 bases; nucleotides not matched to a gene: 14. The CDR3 covers 18 residues. The CDR3, as DNA: TGCGCCAGCAGCCCCCTGGACAGGGGGCCCCTTCCCCCCACTGAAGCTTTCTTT. Protein sequence: CASSPLDRGPLPPTEAFF.

The chain employs TRBV27 and TRBJ2-5; TRBD1 agrees at 7 bases. The CDR3 has 15 residues. J lost 5 bases, V lost 6 bases, and 12 bases had no gene match. Germline CDR1 is MNHEY and CDR2 is SMNVEV (reference sequence). CDR3 amino acids: CASRKMRGQRETQYF. In nucleotides, the CDR3 is TGTGCCAGCAGAAAAATGAGGGGGCAGAGGGAGACCCAGTACTTC.

This chain connects TRBV4-2 to TRBJ1-4, with D tentatively TRBD1 (5 bases). The V gene's germline CDR1 is LGHNA and CDR2 YNFKEQ. There are 16 residues in the CDR3. V lost 0 bases and J 5 bases, leaving 13 bases between the germline ends. This CDR3 reads CASSQEGGTGNEKLFF. As DNA, the CDR3 is TGTGCCAGCAGCCAAGAGGGGGGGACGGGGAATGAAAAACTGTTTTTT.

This clone was observed a handful of times. V gene TRBV5-1 combines with J gene TRBJ2-5; D might be TRBD2 (6 bases). Per the germline V gene, CDR1 is SGHRS and CDR2 is YFSETQ. This CDR3 is built from 15 residues. Trimming shortened V by 4 bases and J by 4 bases, and 17 bases separated the two germline ends. CDR3 in DNA: TGCGCCAGCAGCACCGGGACTCCTTCTACAGAGACCCAGTACTTC. This codes for CASSTGTPSTETQYF.

The chain is built from TRBV19 and TRBJ2-2; D possibly corresponds to TRBD2 (6 bases). The CDR3 sequence is 15 residues long. Trimming removed 3 bases at V and 3 bases at J, with 11 bases between. Per germline, CDR1 LNHDA and CDR2 SQIVND (reference sequence). The CDR3 nucleotides read TGTGCCAGTAGTATCGGGACTCTAGACACCGGGGAGCTGTTTTTT. Protein product: CASSIGTLDTGELFF.

This clone was seen just once. The chain's CDR3 is CASSPADRASGNTIYF. The CDR3 nucleotides are TGTGCCAGCAGTCCCGCCGACAGGGCGTCTGGAAACACCATATATTTT. The rearrangement uses TRBV28 and TRBJ1-3; TRBD1 agrees at 7 bases. The CDR3 has 16 residues. J lost 1 base, V lost 5 bases, and 8 bases had no gene match. Looked up from germline, CDR1 is MDHEN and CDR2 is SYDVKM. The variable domain in full, with the rest retrieved from reference TRBV28 and TRBJ1-3, is DVKVTQSSRYLVKRTGEKVFLECVQDMDHENMFWYRQDPGLGLRLIYFSYDVKMKEKGDIPEGYSVSREKKERFSLILESASTNQTSMYLCASSPADRASGNTIYFGEGSWLTVV.